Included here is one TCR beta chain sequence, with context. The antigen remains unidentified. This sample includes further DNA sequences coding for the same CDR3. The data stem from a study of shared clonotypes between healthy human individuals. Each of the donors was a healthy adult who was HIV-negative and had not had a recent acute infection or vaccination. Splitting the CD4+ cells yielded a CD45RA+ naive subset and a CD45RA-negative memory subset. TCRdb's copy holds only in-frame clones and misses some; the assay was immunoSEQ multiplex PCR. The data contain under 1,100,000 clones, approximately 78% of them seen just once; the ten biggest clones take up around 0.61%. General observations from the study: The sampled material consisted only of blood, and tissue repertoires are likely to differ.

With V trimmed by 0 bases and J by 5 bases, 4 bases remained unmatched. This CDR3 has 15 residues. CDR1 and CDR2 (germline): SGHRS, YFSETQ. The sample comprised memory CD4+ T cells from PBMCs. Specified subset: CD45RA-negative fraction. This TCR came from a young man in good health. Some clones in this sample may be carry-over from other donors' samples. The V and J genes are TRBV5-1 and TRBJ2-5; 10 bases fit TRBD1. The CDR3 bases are TGCGCCAGCAGCTTGGGGGACAGGGGAGGTGAGACCCAGTACTTC. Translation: CASSLGDRGGETQYF.